Below, 26 T cell receptor beta chains from the same sample are listed, as sequenced in a study of regulatory T cells in long-lasting Graves disease. Time point noted: newly diagnosed GD, antithyroid drugs for less than 3 months. Following extraction of RNA from PBMCs, that RNA was used to make the TCR library. Library construction for TCR beta used iRepertoire HTBI primers and Arm-PCR of CDR3 regions. MiXCR, run by TCRdb on the multiplex PCR reads, gives a single entry per CDR3 protein. The data show some 500,000 distinct CDR3 sequences, about 16% seen once. These sequences were also reported in another study, on T cells in Graves' hyperthyroidism and ophthalmopathy.

Sequencing was performed on peripheral blood mononuclear cells (PBMCs), taken at new diagnosis, from a patient treated with antithyroid drugs. The receptors originated from a woman aged 35-60 years with Graves disease.

A few counts support this clonotype. The chain couples TRBV7-9 to TRBJ1-1, with D perhaps matching TRBD1 (5 bases). Trimming cost V 5 bases and J 1 base, with 14 bases left between them. There are 15 residues in the CDR3. The germline gives CDR1 SEHNR, CDR2 FQNEAQ (reference sequence). The CDR3 protein is CASSLKGTANTEAFF. The CDR3 DNA follows: TGTGCCAGCAGCCTTAAAGGGACGGCGAACACTGAAGCTTTCTTT.

This clonotype has at least ten counts. The chain combines TRBV2 with TRBJ2-7; 9 nucleotides match TRBD1. The CDR3 totals 14 residues. Germline V gene lookup returns CDR1 SNHLY and CDR2 FYNNEI. With V trimmed by 8 bases and J by 3 bases, 8 bases remained unmatched. The DNA of the CDR3 is TGTGCCAGCGACTCCGGGACAGGGAGCTACGAGCAGTACTTC. Translated, it gives CASDSGTGSYEQYF.

This clonotype was counted many times. The rearrangement links TRBV28 to TRBJ1-2, with D unresolved. V was clipped by 6 bases and J by 4 bases, with 12 bases between them. The CDR3 runs to 13 residues. Germline V gene data show CDR1 as MDHEN and CDR2 as SYDVKM. The CDR3 sequence: CASSFPGGYGYTF. DNA of the CDR3: TGTGCCAGCAGCTTCCCAGGAGGCTATGGCTACACCTTC.

This clonotype was recorded at least ten times. The chain uses TRBV6-2 or TRBV6-3 and TRBJ1-6; D remains unclear. V lost 6 bases, J lost 2 bases, and 14 bases lay in between. The CDR3 extends over 16 amino acids. Germline CDR1 MNHEY, CDR2 SVGEGT. The CDR3 nucleotides are TGTGCCAGCAGATCCCTAGGAAATGCCTATAATTCACCCCTCCACTTT. Encoded protein: CASRSLGNAYNSPLHF.

The V call is TRBV9, the J call TRBJ1-3, with D uncertain. Trimming removed 4 bases at V and 4 bases at J, with 12 bases between. The CDR3 totals 14 residues. Germline loops: CDR1 SGDLS, CDR2 YYNGEE. Here the CDR3 DNA reads TGTGCCAGCAGCTCCAGAAAGGAGGGAAACACCATATATTTT. Amino acid sequence: CASSSRKEGNTIYF.

The gene calls are TRBV6-1 and TRBJ1-5; tentatively, D is TRBD1 (6 bases). This CDR3 contains 16 residues. Germline values: CDR1 MNHNS, CDR2 SASEGT. Trimming shortened V by 6 bases and J by 1 base, and 16 bases separated the two germline ends. The CDR3 sequence: CASRRDGGGSNQPQHF. The CDR3 nucleotides read TGTGCCAGCAGGCGGGACGGCGGGGGCAGCAATCAGCCCCAGCATTTT.

Many counts were recorded for this clonotype. The genes are TRBV3-1 and TRBJ2-3; perhaps TRBD2 as D (6 bases). V lost 0 bases and J lost 0, with 13 bases in between. Germline CDR1 LGHDT, CDR2 YNNKEL (reference sequence). This CDR3 is 17 amino acids long. CDR3 nucleotides: TGTGCCAGCAGCCAAGATCTCGGGACTGGGAGCACAGATACGCAGTATTTT. It encodes CASSQDLGTGSTDTQYF.

With regard to this clonotype: This clone may be a read error of a much larger clone one base away. V and J are TRBV7-6 and TRBJ1-1, with a possible D match to TRBD1 (6 bases). The CDR3 contains 15 residues. Germline V lookup: CDR1 SGHVS, CDR2 FNYEAQ. CDR3 DNA sequence: TGTACCAGCAGCAATAATGGGGGCGGGGACACTGAAGCTTTCTTT. This translates into CTSSNNGGGDTEAFF.

Only one count was recorded for this clonotype. The genes are TRBV11-2 and TRBJ2-7; the D is unclear. Trimming stripped 4 bases from V and 4 bases from J, with 14 bases between. The CDR3 has 14 residues. The germline gives CDR1 SGHAT, CDR2 FQNNGV. The CDR3 spells CASSSTRMGYEQYF. In DNA form, the CDR3 reads TGTGCCAGCAGCTCCACCCGGATGGGGTACGAGCAGTACTTC. The variable domain in full, with the rest retrieved from reference TRBV11-2 and TRBJ2-7, is EAGVAQSPRYKIIEKRQSVAFWCNPISGHATLYWYQQILGQGPKLLIQFQNNGVVDDSQLPKDRFSAERLKGVDSTLKIQPAKLEDSAVYLCASSSTRMGYEQYFGPGTRLTVT.

For this clonotype: This may be a read error, as it is one base from a much larger clone. The chain recombines TRBV7-9 with TRBJ2-1, with no clear D. Trimming stripped 4 bases from V and 10 bases from J, with 14 bases between. From germline, CDR1 is SEHNR and CDR2 FQNEAQ (reference sequence). This CDR3 spans 13 amino acids. The CDR3 region is CASSSGRIYEQFF. The CDR3 DNA reads as TGTGCCAGCAGCTCCGGACGAATCTACGAGCAGTTCTTC. Together with reference TRBV7-9 and TRBJ2-1, the CDR3 gives the full variable domain: DTGVSQNPRHKITKRGQNVTFRCDPISEHNRLYWYRQTLGQGPEFLTYFQNEAQLEKSRLLSDRFSAERPKGSFSTLEIQRTEQGDSAMYLCASSSGRIYEQFFGPGTRLTVL.

V and J are TRBV19 and TRBJ1-6, with 8 positions matching TRBD1. After removal of 5 bases from V and 9 bases from J, the junction contained 9 bases not matched to a gene. The CDR3 sequence is 15 residues long. Germline CDR1 reads LNHDA; CDR2 reads SQIVND (reference sequence). The DNA for the CDR3 is TGTGCCAGTAGTCGAGGACAGGGCGGCAGTTCACCCCTCCACTTT. This sequence encodes CASSRGQGGSSPLHF. Together with reference TRBV19 and TRBJ1-6, the CDR3 gives the full variable domain: DGGITQSPKYLFRKEGQNVTLSCEQNLNHDAMYWYRQDPGQGLRLIYYSQIVNDFQKGDIAEGYSVSREKKESFPLTVTSAQKNPTAFYLCASSRGQGGSSPLHFGNGTRLTVT.

This clonotype was seen more than once but under ten times. This rearrangement joins TRBV9 to TRBJ1-3; D is undetermined. V was clipped by 0 bases and J by 0 bases, with 4 bases between them. This CDR3 spans 14 amino acids. Germline CDR1 SGDLS, CDR2 YYNGEE. CDR3 coding DNA: TGTGCCAGCAGCGTAGAGAGCTCTGGAAACACCATATATTTT. Translation: CASSVESSGNTIYF.

The chain recombines TRBV7-9 with TRBJ2-1; TRBD1 aligns across 8 bases. Germline loops: CDR1 SEHNR, CDR2 FQNEAQ (reference sequence). The CDR3 loop spans 16 amino acids. J gave up 9 bases and V 4 bases, and 14 bases lay outside the gene matches. The CDR3 sequence is CASSSTRQGAKGEQFF. Written as DNA, the CDR3 is TGTGCCAGCAGCTCCACGCGTCAGGGGGCGAAAGGTGAGCAGTTCTTC.

This clonotype occurred many times. J is TRBJ1-5 and V is TRBV18, with no clear D. Germline CDR1 KGHSH, CDR2 LQKENI. CDR3 length: 14 amino acids. Trimming shortened V by 2 bases and J by 6 bases, and 11 bases separated the two germline ends. CDR3 sequence reads: CASSPGRTPQPQHF. For the CDR3, the DNA is TGTGCCAGCTCACCAGGGAGGACCCCTCAGCCCCAGCATTTT.

This clonotype was found many times. J is TRBJ1-1 and V is TRBV5-1; D gene uncertain. The CDR3 runs to 15 residues. The V and J ends lost 1 base and 1 base respectively, with 11 bases between them. CDR1 and CDR2 from the germline V gene are SGHRS and YFSETQ. The CDR3 reads CASSLFASENTEAFF. Written as DNA, the CDR3 is TGCGCCAGCAGCTTGTTTGCCAGTGAGAACACTGAAGCTTTCTTT.

V usage is TRBV14 and J usage is TRBJ1-6, with D possibly matching TRBD1 (5 bases). Trimming stripped 6 bases from V and 10 bases from J, with 13 bases between. Germline values: CDR1 SGHDN, CDR2 FVKESK. CDR3 length equals 13 residues. The CDR3 region has the DNA TGTGCCAGCAGTGGGACGGATACATCACCCCTCCACTTT. Translation gives CASSGTDTSPLHF.

The table lists this clonotype with a few counts. A read error is the likely source, as a far larger clone sits one nucleotide away. V is TRBV14 and J is TRBJ1-1, with 7 bases fitting TRBD1. V was clipped by 4 bases and J by 3 bases; unmatched bases: 2. The CDR3 has 13 residues. Germline V gene lookup returns CDR1 SGHDN and CDR2 FVKESK. CDR3 residues: CASSPGQHTEAFF. CDR3 in DNA: TGTGCCAGCAGCCCGGGACAGCACACTGAAGCTTTCTTT.

The table lists this clonotype with a few counts. The J gene is TRBJ1-2, the V gene TRBV6-5; 7 bases match TRBD1. The CDR3 is made up of 12 amino acids. Germline V gene lookup returns CDR1 MNHEY and CDR2 SVGAGI. V lost 3 bases and J lost 8; bases outside the gene matches: 3. Here the CDR3 reads CASSYTGEGYTF. The CDR3 DNA reads as TGTGCCAGCAGTTATACAGGGGAAGGCTACACCTTC.

This clonotype came up once. The genes are TRBV4-2 and TRBJ1-2; D uncertain. The CDR3 is made up of 14 amino acids. V lost 6 bases and J lost 6, with 17 bases in between. Germline V CDR1 and CDR2: LGHNA, YNFKEQ. In DNA form, the CDR3 reads TGTGCCAGCAGGCGGAGCGAGGTTCCCAATGGCTACACCTTC. This encodes CASRRSEVPNGYTF.

The CDR3 bases are TGCAGTGCTAGAGTACGGAGCGGGGGGAACACCGGGGAGCTGTTTTTT. Its translation is CSARVRSGGNTGELFF. The rearrangement joins TRBV20-1 to TRBJ2-2; 8 nucleotides match TRBD2. The CDR3 length is 16 residues. V lost 1 base to trimming and J lost 1 base; unmatched junction nucleotides: 5. Germline lookup yields CDR1 DFQATT and CDR2 SNEGSKA (reference sequence).

The rearrangement joins TRBV29-1 to TRBJ1-2; TRBD1 matches at 7 bases. After removal of 5 bases from V and 8 bases from J, the junction contained 8 bases not matched to a gene. Germline V CDR1 and CDR2: SQVTM, ANQGSEA. This CDR3 region has 12 residues. CDR3 loop: CSVHTGDGGYTF. The CDR3 DNA reads TGCAGCGTTCATACAGGGGATGGAGGCTACACCTTC.

As regards this clonotype: The CDR3 does not end in the conserved phenylalanine or tryptophan, so this is likely a read error. The rearrangement joins TRBV11-2 to TRBJ2-1; the match to TRBD2 covers 10 bases. Germline V CDR1 and CDR2: SGHAT, FQNNGV. CDR3 length: 16 residues. V was pared by 6 bases and J by 4 bases, with 9 bases of the junction left unmatched. In DNA form, the CDR3 reads TGTGCCAGCAGAGATCTAGCGGGGGCCCTTTACAATGAGCAGTTCCTC. Translated, it gives CASRDLAGALYNEQFL.

This clonotype was counted ten times or more. The chain joins TRBV14 to TRBJ1-6; no firm D call. With 5 bases removed from V and 5 bases from J, the gap between germline ends came to 10 bases. Germline CDR1 SGHDN, CDR2 FVKESK. The CDR3 spans 14 residues. The CDR3, as DNA: TGTGCCAGCAGCTCCCGGGAGAATAATTCACCCCTCCACTTT. It yields the protein CASSSRENNSPLHF.

This clonotype was observed many times. This chain uses TRBV7-9 with TRBJ2-1, with D uncertain. V shed 0 bases and J shed 12 bases, with 12 bases lying between them. The CDR3 extends over 13 amino acids. Germline V gives CDR1 SEHNR, CDR2 FQNEAQ (reference sequence). The CDR3 protein is CASSLAGIKGQFF. CDR3 sequence (DNA): TGTGCCAGCAGCTTAGCCGGAATTAAGGGGCAGTTCTTC.

This clonotype has a handful of counts. CDR3: CASTEGVVNQPQHF. The CDR3 DNA follows: TGTGCCAGCACCGAGGGTGTTGTCAATCAGCCCCAGCATTTT. The chain links TRBV7-3 to TRBJ1-5; D gene ambiguous. Per the germline V gene, CDR1 is SGHTA and CDR2 is FQGTGA. V shed 7 bases and J shed 3 bases, with 13 bases lying between them. The CDR3 is 14 amino acids. Together with reference TRBV7-3 and TRBJ1-5, the CDR3 gives the full variable domain: GAGVSQTPSNKVTEKGKYVELRCDPISGHTALYWYRQSLGQGPEFLIYFQGTGAADDSGLPNDRFFAVRPEGSVSTLKIQRTERGDSAVYLCASTEGVVNQPQHFGDGTRLSIL.

This clonotype was recorded a few times. One base away lies a much larger clone, so this may be a sequencing read error. This chain links TRBV2 with TRBJ2-5; D is unresolved. The CDR3 spans 13 residues. Trimming took 4 bases from V and 11 from J, leaving 17 bases between them. CDR1 is SNHLY and CDR2 is FYNNEI in the germline V gene. The CDR3 DNA reads as TGTGCCAGCAGTGCGGACGGTCTCAATGAGCAGTACTTC. As protein: CASSADGLNEQYF.